This TCR beta chain came from a study of long-term antiretroviral therapy in people with HIV (dated by TCRdb to between 2021 and 2024). The study in broad terms: The earliest samples were collected roughly a decade before the 2015 WHO recommendation for immediate ART, at a time when ART was usually postponed until CD4 counts fell. A retrospective serial study tested whether changes in peripheral blood TRB repertoire composition and diversity were associated with ART initiation and durable HIV suppression. A total of roughly 180 cryopreserved PBMC samples were contributed to the cohort by 30 adults with confirmed HIV infection, with samples collected serially over a mean of 6 years (range 1-12). About 35% of the 30 participants with HIV were female. Test extractions of a monoclonal T-cell line alongside a few dozen polyclonal samples showed no cross-contamination during QIAcube processing. The study at large found these results: ART initiation was associated with a significant increase in TRB diversity, but diversity stayed significantly below transplant donor controls even after long-term ART. The repertoire was dominated across all time points by expanded TRB clones identified before ART initiation, although this dominance was seen to fluctuate and to decrease in many PLHIV after ART. HIV repertoires had narrower CDR3 length ranges than controls, and the network structure suggested an antigen-experienced repertoire that shifted only slightly toward naive after ART. No data were available on ART adherence, viral resistance or therapy changes, limiting inferences about post-ART repertoire changes. Because cell numbers in pre-ART samples were limited, unsorted PBMC were profiled instead of sorted CD4+ and CD8+ T cells. The samples span the years 2004 to 2017, and the ART regimens used may be less effective than current regimens. Owing to limited PBMC availability, only the TCR beta chain was sequenced, without alpha chain pairing.

The CDR3, cysteine through phenylalanine, is 16 amino acids long. This entry keeps only the CDR3 DNA: 48 bases, framed from base 1. Via the germline V gene, CDR1 is SGHAT and CDR2 FQNNGV. V drops 0 bases and J drops 0 bases, leaving 9 bases in between. Comments on this clone: No cognate antigen has been identified for it. Per-nucleotide qualities are absent, and no much larger clonotype sits a single base away.

To be included, a participant needed at least one PBMC sample from before ART initiation plus at least two post-ART samples. Every participant with HIV received treatment in the United States of America. Before DNA extraction, cryopreserved samples of roughly 0.9-11 million PBMC were thawed and then washed. At the time of the earliest PBMC sample, participants with HIV were aged between roughly 20 and 55 years. PBMC samples were contributed by each participant from 1-4 timepoints before ART initiation and 2-8 timepoints after ART initiation, with a median of 7 samples. For every participant, serial HIV viral load, CD4+ T-cell count, ART history and demographic data were obtained. Using a Qiagen kit on a QIAcube, genomic DNA was extracted from unsorted PBMC, with samples processed in batches of 12. The immunoSEQ hsTCRB v3.0 assay was used at survey level resolution to sequence the TRB variable region. A depth of about 35,000-50,000 T-cell genomes per sample was targeted for TRB sequencing. An Illumina MiSeq with a v3 150-cycle kit was used to sequence the pooled TRB libraries. Regarding the original processing steps: Repertoire analysis ran in R within a reproducible Nextflow workflow covering QC, data transformation and analysis. LymphoSeq2, an R package for AIRR-Seq data exploration, was used to implement custom analyses. A handful of samples yielding fewer than 5000 total TRB sequences were excluded, leaving 150 to 200 analyzed HIV repertoires. Among the 180 to 200 retained HIV repertoires, some 60 were collected before ART initiation and around 130 after ART initiation. Repertoires were downsampled to 5000 TRB nucleotide sequences, with summary statistics averaged over 100 downsampling iterations. Only TRB sequences with CDR3 regions of at least seven amino acids were retained for analysis. A Shannon entropy-derived clonality score and the Gini coefficient were used to measure diversity. In repertoire networks, the top 5000 CDR3 amino acid sequences were linked whenever an edit distance of one separated two sequences. GLIPH2 predicted antigen specificity groups and MHC restriction for TRB CDR3 amino acid sequences. CDR3 amino acid sequences were matched against VDJdb and McPAS-TCR to flag known CMV, EBV, HIV or tissue antigen associations. Pre-ART, post-ART and control groups were compared with Wilcoxon signed-rank tests and Holm-Bonferroni correction. TCRdb re-hosts the immuneACCESS table, in-frame sequences only. Its copies lack some clones; in the studies checked, an unresolved V gene accounts for under half of them, and the cause for the rest is not known. For V, J and clone size, that table is used; D and trimming come from the DNA. The sample includes some 28,000 clones, with approximately 85% observed a single time. Approximately 8% of the sample is in the top ten clones.

This TCR derives from a man in his forties or fifties with HIV. The sequencing used unsorted PBMCs, collected 3 years after starting antiretroviral therapy. The receptor chain draws on TRBV11-2 and TRBJ1-3; matching of 5 bases hints at TRBD1 as the D gene. The sequenced DNA is TGTGCCAGCAGCTTAGACGGGGGGTACTCTGGAAACACCATATATTTT. Translated, this is CASSLDGGYSGNTIYF.